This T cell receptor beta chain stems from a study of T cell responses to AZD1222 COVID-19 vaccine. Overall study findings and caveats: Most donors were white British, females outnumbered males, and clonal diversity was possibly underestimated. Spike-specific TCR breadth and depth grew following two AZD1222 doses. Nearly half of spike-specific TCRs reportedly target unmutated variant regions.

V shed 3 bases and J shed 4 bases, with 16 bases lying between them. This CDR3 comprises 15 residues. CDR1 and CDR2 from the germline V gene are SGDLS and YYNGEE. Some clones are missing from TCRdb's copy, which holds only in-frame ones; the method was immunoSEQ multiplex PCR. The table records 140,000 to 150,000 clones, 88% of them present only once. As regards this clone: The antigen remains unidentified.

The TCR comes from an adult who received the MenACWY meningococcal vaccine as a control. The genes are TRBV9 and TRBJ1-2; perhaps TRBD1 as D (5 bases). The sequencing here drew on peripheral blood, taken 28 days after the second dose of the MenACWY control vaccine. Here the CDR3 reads CASSAKWGDGYGYTF. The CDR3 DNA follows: TGTGCCAGCAGCGCCAAATGGGGGGACGGCTATGGCTACACCTTC.